These 20 T cell receptor beta chains share one sample of origin, sequenced in a study of blood T cell repertoires in COVID-19. Profiling relied on immunoSEQ multiplex PCR, and the TCRdb table lists in-frame clones only, not all of them. Altogether 40,000 to 60,000 clones are present, about 88% being singletons, with the ten largest covering roughly 4.4%. Sequencing was carried out using peripheral blood. The source is a man in his forties or fifties with active COVID-19.

The genes are TRBV6-5 and TRBJ1-1, with TRBD1 matching 7 bases. The V gene's germline CDR1 is MNHEY and CDR2 SVGAGI. This CDR3 contains 14 residues. V gave up 6 bases and J gave up 0 bases; unmatched junction bases: 4. The CDR3 bases are TGTGCCAGCAGAGGGGGACAGCTGAACACTGAAGCTTTCTTT. Amino acids: CASRGGQLNTEAFF.

The chain employs TRBV27 and TRBJ2-3; 12 bases agree with TRBD1. The V segment lost 10 bases and the J segment 0 bases; nucleotides outside the gene matches: 8. The germline V gene has CDR1 MNHEY and CDR2 SMNVEV (reference sequence). The CDR3 is made up of 16 amino acids. CDR3 sequence (DNA): TGTGCCATAGGGACAGGGGGCTTACACAGCACAGATACGCAGTATTTT. This encodes CAIGTGGLHSTDTQYF.

The V gene is TRBV10-3, the J gene TRBJ1-3; 7 bases are a match to TRBD1. Germline lookup yields CDR1 ENHRY and CDR2 SYGVKD. The CDR3 runs 15 residues. The junction had 9 bases not matched to a gene; V was cut back by 6 bases and J by 4 bases. CDR3 loop: CAISAYTGAGNTIYF. The CDR3 DNA reads as TGTGCCATCAGCGCTTACACAGGGGCCGGAAACACCATATATTTT.

This clone was seen just once. The chain uses TRBV19 and TRBJ2-7; D may be TRBD2 (5 bases). Trimming pared 3 bases from V and 3 bases from J, leaving 15 bases between. Germline V gene data show CDR1 as LNHDA and CDR2 as SQIVND (reference sequence). This CDR3 comprises 15 residues. The CDR3 loop is CASSISGPGGYEQYF. The DNA for the CDR3 is TGTGCCAGTAGTATTTCCGGTCCAGGAGGCTACGAGCAGTACTTC.

CDR3 sequence reads: CASSYRDRGFYEQYF. CDR3 bases: TGTGCCAGCAGCTACCGGGACAGGGGTTTTTACGAGCAGTACTTC. The V and J genes are TRBV7-8 and TRBJ2-7; TRBD1 matches 10 bases. Unmatched junction bases numbered 7, after V lost 4 bases and J lost 4 bases. The CDR3 runs to 15 residues. In germline, CDR1 is SGHVS, CDR2 FQNEAQ. Together with reference TRBV7-8 and TRBJ2-7, the CDR3 gives the full variable domain: GAGVSQSPRYKVAKRGQDVALRCDPISGHVSLFWYQQALGQGPEFLTYFQNEAQLDKSGLPSDRFFAERPEGSVSTLKIQRTQQEDSAVYLCASSYRDRGFYEQYFGPGTRLTVT.

This clone came up a few times. The chain recombines TRBV6-5 with TRBJ2-7; 7 bases fit TRBD1. V gave up 2 bases and J gave up 5 bases; unmatched junction bases: 3. Germline V gene sequence: CDR1 MNHEY, CDR2 SVGAGI. The CDR3 covers 13 residues. In nucleotides, the CDR3 is TGTGCCAGCAGTTACGTCCAGGGGGACGAGCAGTACTTC. Encoded protein: CASSYVQGDEQYF.

The V gene is TRBV18, the J gene TRBJ1-4, with 11 nucleotides matching TRBD1. The V segment lost 1 base and the J segment 7 bases; nucleotides outside the gene matches: 5. CDR3 size: 16 residues. Germline lookup yields CDR1 KGHSH and CDR2 LQKENI. CDR3 DNA: TGTGCCAGCTCACCACGCCCGGGACAGGGGGGTGAAAAACTGTTTTTT. As protein: CASSPRPGQGGEKLFF. Complete variable domain (other parts from reference TRBV18 and TRBJ1-4): NAGVMQNPRHLVRRRGQEARLRCSPMKGHSHVYWYRQLPEEGLKFMVYLQKENIIDESGMPKERFSAEFPKEGPSILRIQQVVRGDSAAYFCASSPRPGQGGEKLFFGSGTQLSVL.

The chain joins TRBV7-9 to TRBJ2-3, with 9 bases aligning to TRBD1. The CDR3 has 15 residues. With V trimmed by 1 base and J by 5 bases, 4 bases remained unmatched. In germline, CDR1 is SEHNR, CDR2 FQNEAQ (reference sequence). CDR3 nucleotide sequence: TGTGCCAGCAGCTTAGGGGACAGGGACGTAGATACGCAGTATTTT. As protein: CASSLGDRDVDTQYF.

The V and J genes are TRBV15 and TRBJ2-7; 13 nucleotides align to TRBD2. V lost 8 bases, J lost 7 bases, and 11 bases stayed unmatched. The CDR3 totals 15 residues. From germline, CDR1 is LNHNV and CDR2 YYDKDF (reference sequence). In nucleotides, the CDR3 is TGTGCCACCTCCTCACCGGGACTAGCGGGGTTAGAGCAGTACTTC. It encodes CATSSPGLAGLEQYF. Together with reference TRBV15 and TRBJ2-7, the CDR3 gives the full variable domain: DAMVIQNPRYQVTQFGKPVTLSCSQTLNHNVMYWYQQKSSQAPKLLFHYYDKDFNNEADTPDNFQSRRPNTSFCFLDIRSPGLGDTAMYLCATSSPGLAGLEQYFGPGTRLTVT.

The J gene is TRBJ2-5, the V gene TRBV7-7, with 7 bases lining up with TRBD1. V lost 4 bases to trimming and J lost 5 bases; unmatched junction nucleotides: 10. The germline V gene has CDR1 SSHAT and CDR2 FNYEAQ (reference sequence). CDR3 length: 15 amino acids. As DNA, the CDR3 is TGTGCCAGCAGCTCCCGACCCGACAGGGTGGAGACCCAGTACTTC. Translation: CASSSRPDRVETQYF.

This chain connects TRBV6-2 or TRBV6-3 to TRBJ2-1; 7 nucleotides agree with TRBD1. V lost 5 bases and J lost 5; bases outside the gene matches: 18. Germline loops: CDR1 MNHEY, CDR2 SVGEGT. CDR3 length: 18 amino acids. The CDR3 protein is CASSQLPKTGVWHNEQFF. CDR3 bases: TGTGCCAGCAGTCAACTACCCAAAACAGGGGTTTGGCACAATGAGCAGTTCTTC.

With respect to this clone: Other DNA sequences of this sample code for an identical CDR3. The chain carries TRBV6-5 and TRBJ1-1; 10 bases are a match to TRBD1. This CDR3 is built from 14 residues. Germline V CDR1 and CDR2: MNHEY, SVGAGI. V lost 6 bases to trimming and J lost 6 bases; unmatched junction nucleotides: 7. CDR3 in amino acids: CASSYRTGGAEAFF. The CDR3 DNA reads as TGTGCCAGCAGCTACAGGACAGGGGGGGCTGAAGCTTTCTTT.

This clone was picked up a small number of times. This chain links TRBV2 with TRBJ2-2; D may be TRBD2 (5 bases). Germline CDR1 reads SNHLY; CDR2 reads FYNNEI. CDR3 length equals 14 residues. The germline V and J ends were trimmed by 11 bases and 3 bases, with 16 bases remaining between them. CDR3 bases: TGTGCCGGTTTGAGGGAGATGGACACCGGGGAGCTGTTTTTT. This codes for CAGLREMDTGELFF. The whole variable domain, remainder taken from reference TRBV2 and TRBJ2-2, is EPEVTQTPSHQVTQMGQEVILRCVPISNHLYFYWYRQILGQKVEFLVSFYNNEISEKSEIFDDQFSVERPDGSNFTLKIRSTKLEDSAMYFCAGLREMDTGELFFGEGSRLTVL.

The J gene is TRBJ2-1, the V gene TRBV24-1; D is possibly TRBD2 (5 bases). Trimming removed 5 bases at V and 7 bases at J, with 11 bases between. The length of the CDR3 is 13 residues. Germline assignment: CDR1 KGHDR and CDR2 SFDVKD. CDR3 sequence (DNA): TGTGCCACCAGTGCCTTACTAGTGAATGAGCAGTTCTTC. This sequence encodes CATSALLVNEQFF.

The chain is built from TRBV9 and TRBJ1-6, with D possibly TRBD1 on 6 matching bases. The CDR3 has 14 residues. V dropped 0 bases and J dropped 9 bases, with 10 bases sitting between them. CDR1 and CDR2 from the germline V gene are SGDLS and YYNGEE. Here the CDR3 reads CASSVAGAGSPLHF. The CDR3, as DNA: TGTGCCAGCAGCGTAGCAGGGGCGGGTTCACCCCTCCACTTT.

The chain carries TRBV4-3 and TRBJ1-3; TRBD1 is a possible D gene (5 bases). CDR1 LGHNA and CDR2 YSLEER come from the germline V gene. The CDR3 consists of 18 residues. V was cut by 0 bases and J by 0 bases, with 15 bases left in between. DNA for the CDR3: TGCGCCAGCAGCCAAGATGTGGGGGGTAAAGACTCTGGAAACACCATATATTTT. This translates into CASSQDVGGKDSGNTIYF.

This clone has more than one count but fewer than ten. The gene calls are TRBV28 and TRBJ2-7, with 12 nucleotides matching TRBD2. The CDR3 length is 16 residues. The V gene end was trimmed by 6 bases and the J gene end by 3 bases; junction bases not matched to a gene: 9. Per germline, CDR1 MDHEN and CDR2 SYDVKM. The CDR3 DNA reads as TGTGCCAGCAGCCCCCGACTAGCGGGGGTGGTCTACGAGCAGTACTTC. This encodes CASSPRLAGVVYEQYF.

V and J are TRBV11-1 and TRBJ2-2; TRBD1 is a possible D gene (6 bases). Germline CDR1 SGHAT, CDR2 FQDESV (reference sequence). CDR3 size: 16 residues. V was pared by 1 base and J by 4 bases, with 13 bases between. The CDR3: CASSLEVGQSTGELFF. The CDR3, as DNA: TGTGCCAGCAGCTTAGAGGTTGGACAGAGCACCGGGGAGCTGTTTTTT.

This chain uses TRBV10-1 with TRBJ2-1, with 7 bases identical to TRBD2. V gave up 4 bases and J gave up 0 bases; unmatched junction bases: 3. This CDR3 is 15 amino acids long. In germline, CDR1 is WNHNN, CDR2 SYGVQD (reference sequence). CDR3 nucleotides: TGCGCCAGCAGTGCTAGCGGTACCTCCTACAATGAGCAGTTCTTC. As protein: CASSASGTSYNEQFF.

The chain uses TRBV11-2 and TRBJ2-1; 10 nucleotides match TRBD2. V lost 4 bases, J lost 2 bases, and 8 bases stayed unmatched. The CDR3 contains 17 residues. Per germline, CDR1 SGHAT and CDR2 FQNNGV. This CDR3 is CASSSLNSGGPYNEQFF. CDR3 nucleotide sequence: TGTGCCAGCAGCTCACTGAATAGCGGGGGGCCCTACAATGAGCAGTTCTTC.